This T cell receptor beta chain comes out of a study of beta chain features in type 1 diabetes. V was trimmed by 0 bases and J by 0 bases, leaving 8 bases between them. The CDR3 covers 15 residues. Germline V CDR1 and CDR2: SEHNR, FQNEAQ (reference sequence). Expressed TCRB transcripts were sequenced because the isolated RNA had all been reverse transcribed beforehand. TCRdb's table, derived via immunoSEQ multiplex PCR, lists solely in-frame clones and lacks some. The profile shows more than 300,000 clones, over 9.5% of them singletons. This receptor was identified in a man aged 18 to 30 in good health. The chain recombines TRBV7-9 with TRBJ1-2; D gene ambiguous. The sample was naive CD4+ T cells from blood. CDR3 region: CASSLAAGANYGYTF. The CDR3 DNA reads TGTGCCAGCAGCTTAGCGGCCGGAGCTAACTATGGCTACACCTTC.